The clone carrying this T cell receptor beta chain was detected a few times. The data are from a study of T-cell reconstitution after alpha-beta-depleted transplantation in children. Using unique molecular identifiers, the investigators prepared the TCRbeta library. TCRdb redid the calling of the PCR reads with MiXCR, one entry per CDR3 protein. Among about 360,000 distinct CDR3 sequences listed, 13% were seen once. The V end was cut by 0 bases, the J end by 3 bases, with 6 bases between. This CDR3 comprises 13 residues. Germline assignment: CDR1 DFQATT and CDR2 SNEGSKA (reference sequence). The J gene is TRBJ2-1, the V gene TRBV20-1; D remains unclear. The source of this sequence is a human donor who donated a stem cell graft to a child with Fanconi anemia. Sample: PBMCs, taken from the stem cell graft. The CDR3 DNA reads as TGCAGTGCTAGAGAGGGCAGCTACAATGAGCAGTTCTTC. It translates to CSAREGSYNEQFF.